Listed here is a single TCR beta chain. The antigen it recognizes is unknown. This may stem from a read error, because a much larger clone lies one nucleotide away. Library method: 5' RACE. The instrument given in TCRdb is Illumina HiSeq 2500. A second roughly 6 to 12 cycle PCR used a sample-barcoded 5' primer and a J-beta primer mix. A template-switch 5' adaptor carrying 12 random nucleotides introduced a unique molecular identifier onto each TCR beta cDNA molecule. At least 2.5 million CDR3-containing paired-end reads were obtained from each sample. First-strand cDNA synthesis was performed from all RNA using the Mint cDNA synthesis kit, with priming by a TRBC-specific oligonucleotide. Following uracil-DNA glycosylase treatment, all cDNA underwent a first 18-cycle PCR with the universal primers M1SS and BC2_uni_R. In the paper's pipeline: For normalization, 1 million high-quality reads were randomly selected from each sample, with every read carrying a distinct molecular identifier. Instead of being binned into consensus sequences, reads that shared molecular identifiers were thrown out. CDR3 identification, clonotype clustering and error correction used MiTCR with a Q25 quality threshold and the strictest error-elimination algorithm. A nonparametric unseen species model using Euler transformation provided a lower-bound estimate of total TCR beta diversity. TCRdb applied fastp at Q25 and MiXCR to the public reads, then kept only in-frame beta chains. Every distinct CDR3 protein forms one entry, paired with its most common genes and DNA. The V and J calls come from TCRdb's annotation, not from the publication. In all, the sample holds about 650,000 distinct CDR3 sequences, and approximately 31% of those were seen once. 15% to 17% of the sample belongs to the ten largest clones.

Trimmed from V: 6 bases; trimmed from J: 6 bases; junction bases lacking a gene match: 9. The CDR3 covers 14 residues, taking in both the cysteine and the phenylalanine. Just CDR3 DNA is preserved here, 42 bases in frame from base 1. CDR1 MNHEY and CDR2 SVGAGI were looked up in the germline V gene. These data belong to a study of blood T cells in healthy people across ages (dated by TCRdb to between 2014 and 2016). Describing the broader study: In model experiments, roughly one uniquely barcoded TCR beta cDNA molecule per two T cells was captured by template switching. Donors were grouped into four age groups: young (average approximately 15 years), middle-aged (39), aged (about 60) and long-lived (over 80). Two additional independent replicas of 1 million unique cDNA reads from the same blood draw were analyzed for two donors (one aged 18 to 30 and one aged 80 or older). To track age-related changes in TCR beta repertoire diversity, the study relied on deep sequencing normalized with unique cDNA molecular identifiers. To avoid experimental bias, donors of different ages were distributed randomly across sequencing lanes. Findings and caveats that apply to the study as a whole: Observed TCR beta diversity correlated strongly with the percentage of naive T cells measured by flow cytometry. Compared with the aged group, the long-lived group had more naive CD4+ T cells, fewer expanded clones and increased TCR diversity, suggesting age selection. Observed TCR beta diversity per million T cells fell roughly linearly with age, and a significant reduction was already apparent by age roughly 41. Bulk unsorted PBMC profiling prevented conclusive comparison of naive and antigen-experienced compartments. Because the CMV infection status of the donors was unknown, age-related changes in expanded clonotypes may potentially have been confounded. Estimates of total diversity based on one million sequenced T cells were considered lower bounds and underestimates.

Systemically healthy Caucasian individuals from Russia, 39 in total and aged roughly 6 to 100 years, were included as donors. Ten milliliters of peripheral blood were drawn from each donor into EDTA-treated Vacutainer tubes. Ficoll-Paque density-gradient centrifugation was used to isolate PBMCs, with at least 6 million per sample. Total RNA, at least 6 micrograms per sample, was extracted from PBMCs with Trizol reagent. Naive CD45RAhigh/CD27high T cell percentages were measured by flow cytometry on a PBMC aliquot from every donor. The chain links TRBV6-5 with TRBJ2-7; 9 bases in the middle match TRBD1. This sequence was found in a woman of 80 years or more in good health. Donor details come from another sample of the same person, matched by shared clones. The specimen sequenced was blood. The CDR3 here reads CASSQGQGYGEQYF. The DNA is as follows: TGTGCCAGCAGCCAGGGACAGGGCTACGGCGAGCAGTACTTC.